The 10 T cell receptor beta chains presented below share a single source sample, sequenced in a study of PD-1 blockade in classical Hodgkin lymphoma. After autologous stem cell transplantation all patients relapsed, and prior brentuximab vedotin exposure differed between cohorts. Some clones are missing from TCRdb's copy, which holds only in-frame ones; the method was immunoSEQ multiplex PCR. The data show approximately 27,000 clones, over 75% seen once. The sequencing here drew on peripheral blood mononuclear cells (PBMCs), taken at baseline. The receptors stem from a human donor with classical Hodgkin lymphoma.

The chain has TRBV4-1 and TRBJ1-3, with unresolved D. This CDR3 region has 15 residues. The V end lost 3 bases, the J end lost 0 bases, and 9 bases lay between the germline ends. Germline assignment: CDR1 MGHRA and CDR2 YSYEKL. The CDR3 DNA sequence: TGCGCCAGCAGCCACGGTCAAAGCTCTGGAAACACCATATATTTT. Protein product: CASSHGQSSGNTIYF.

The chain joins TRBV5-6 to TRBJ1-1, with 11 bases matching TRBD1. With 2 bases clipped from V and 3 bases from J, the junction kept 15 bases outside the gene matches. Germline V gives CDR1 SGHDT, CDR2 YYEEEE. This CDR3 is built from 19 residues. CDR3 DNA: TGTGCCAGCAGCTTACTTTTCCAAGGGACAGGGGGTGTGGACACTGAAGCTTTCTTT. This sequence encodes CASSLLFQGTGGVDTEAFF.

The chain combines TRBV7-8 with TRBJ1-5; 7 nucleotides agree with TRBD1. The V segment lost 4 bases and the J segment 4 bases; nucleotides outside the gene matches: 10. The CDR3 has 16 residues. Germline V gene data show CDR1 as SGHVS and CDR2 as FQNEAQ. The CDR3 reads CASSSVRGTENQPQHF. The DNA of the CDR3 is TGTGCCAGCAGCTCCGTTCGGGGGACAGAGAATCAGCCCCAGCATTTT.

The CDR3 here is CASSLQALNEQFF. Here the CDR3 DNA reads TGCGCCAGCAGCTTACAGGCCCTCAATGAGCAGTTCTTC. The chain combines TRBV5-1 with TRBJ2-1; tentative D call: TRBD1 (5 bases). Germline assignment: CDR1 SGHRS and CDR2 YFSETQ. CDR3 size: 13 residues. V gave up 2 bases and J gave up 6 bases, with 9 bases separating them.

This chain joins TRBV5-1 and TRBJ1-2, with D unclear. Trimming cost V 0 bases and J 3 bases, with 9 bases left between them. The germline V gene has CDR1 SGHRS and CDR2 YFSETQ. The CDR3 runs 14 residues. CDR3 DNA sequence: TGCGCCAGCAGCTTGGCCAAGGTGGACTATGGCTACACCTTC. It specifies CASSLAKVDYGYTF.

This chain links TRBV27 with TRBJ1-2; D ambiguous. The CDR3 loop spans 14 amino acids. Germline V lookup: CDR1 MNHEY, CDR2 SMNVEV (reference sequence). The V and J ends lost 7 bases and 3 bases respectively, with 15 bases between them. DNA of the CDR3: TGTGCCAGCAAGCGGGCGGGTGAGGACTATGGCTACACCTTC. The encoded protein is CASKRAGEDYGYTF.

The CDR3: CASSVDYFGHTEAFF. The CDR3, as DNA: TGTGCCAGCAGCGTCGATTACTTTGGACACACTGAAGCTTTCTTT. The rearrangement links TRBV9 to TRBJ1-1; no clear D. Trimming pared 2 bases from V and 3 bases from J, leaving 14 bases between. In germline, CDR1 is SGDLS, CDR2 YYNGEE. CDR3 size: 15 residues.

This clone was seen a handful of times. The chain joins TRBV30 to TRBJ1-1; TRBD1 agrees at 7 bases. The junction had 3 bases not matched to a gene; V was cut back by 0 bases and J by 11 bases. CDR1 is GTSNPN and CDR2 is SVGIG in the germline V gene (reference sequence). The CDR3 is 11 residues long. CDR3 DNA: TGTGCCTGGAGTGTACAGGGGTACGCTTTCTTT. It translates to CAWSVQGYAFF.

J is TRBJ2-2 and V is TRBV10-2; D unclear. Per germline, CDR1 WSHSY and CDR2 SAAADI. This CDR3 has 13 amino acids. V dropped 3 bases and J dropped 13 bases, with 15 bases sitting between them. CDR3 DNA sequence: TGCGCCAGCAGTGACGACTCTTGGTTCGGGCTGTTTTTT. Amino acids: CASSDDSWFGLFF.

This rearrangement joins TRBV7-9 to TRBJ1-1, with D maybe TRBD1 (5 bases). Trimming pared 5 bases from V and 4 bases from J, leaving 20 bases between. Germline CDR1 is SEHNR and CDR2 is FQNEAQ (reference sequence). The CDR3 loop spans 16 amino acids. This CDR3 reads CASSHSGGTLGTEAFF. In nucleotides, the CDR3 is TGTGCCAGCAGCCATAGTGGGGGTACGCTGGGCACTGAAGCTTTCTTT.